These 30 T cell receptor beta chains were sequenced from one sample in a study of blood T cell repertoires in COVID-19. The repertoire was sequenced with immunoSEQ multiplex PCR; TCRdb's copy has only in-frame clones and lacks some. Of more than 250,000 clones detected, approximately 84% appear once; the ten largest clones hold 10%. The source material was PBMCs or T cells enriched from blood (not recorded which). The receptor set was obtained from a woman younger than 30 who had recovered from COVID-19.

The chain is built from TRBV3-1 (or the pseudogene TRBV3-2) and TRBJ2-2; D is undetermined. The germline V gene has CDR1 LGHDT and CDR2 YNNKEL (reference sequence). This CDR3 has 14 amino acids. V lost 5 bases and J lost 0, with 7 bases in between. CDR3 amino acids: CASSSTSNTGELFF. The CDR3 DNA reads TGTGCCAGCAGCTCGACATCGAACACCGGGGAGCTGTTTTTT.

The CDR3 sequence: CASSLAGQDDTQYF. As DNA, the CDR3 is TGTGCCAGCAGCTTAGCCGGACAGGACGATACGCAGTATTTT. The J gene is TRBJ2-3, the V gene TRBV7-2, with 7 bases lining up with TRBD1. J gave up 6 bases and V 0 bases, and 3 bases lay outside the gene matches. The CDR3 extends over 14 amino acids. Germline CDR1 SGHTA, CDR2 FQGNSA.

The chain employs TRBV4-1 and TRBJ2-1; 8 nucleotides match TRBD1. V trimming: 2 bases; J trimming: 2 bases; junction bases outside the gene matches: 8. The CDR3 is 17 residues long. Germline V gene sequence: CDR1 MGHRA, CDR2 YSYEKL. The DNA for the CDR3 is TGCGCCAGCAGCCAACTTATTACAGGGGGACCCTACAATGAGCAGTTCTTC. It codes for CASSQLITGGPYNEQFF.

This clone was detected only once. Written as DNA, the CDR3 is TGTGCCAGCACATACATTGGAGGCGCCAAAAACATTCAGTACTTC. It yields the protein CASTYIGGAKNIQYF. This sequence joins TRBV28 and TRBJ2-4; TRBD2 is a possible D gene (5 bases). The CDR3 loop spans 15 amino acids. Germline CDR1 and CDR2: MDHEN and SYDVKM. The ends were cut back, 7 bases at V and 1 base at J, with 14 bases in the middle.

This sequence joins TRBV27 and TRBJ2-5, with D perhaps matching TRBD1 (6 bases). V was shortened by 11 bases and J by 2 bases, with 21 bases between the two germline ends. The CDR3 contains 15 residues. Germline CDR1 and CDR2: MNHEY and SMNVEV (reference sequence). This chain's CDR3 is CASSSPGTLQETQYF. The CDR3 DNA sequence: TGTGCCTCCTCATCCCCCGGGACACTACAAGAGACCCAGTACTTC.

This clone was recorded only once. This chain links TRBV19 with TRBJ2-5; the match to TRBD1 covers 7 bases. The V gene's germline CDR1 is LNHDA and CDR2 SQIVND (reference sequence). The CDR3 runs 17 residues. The trim removed 0 bases at V and 6 bases at J, leaving 13 bases unmatched. The CDR3 region is CASSIDRDSHTGKTQYF. CDR3 nucleotides: TGTGCCAGTAGTATAGATCGGGACAGTCATACGGGAAAGACCCAGTACTTC.

This chain joins TRBV2 and TRBJ1-2; maybe TRBD1 (6 bases). Germline V gene sequence: CDR1 SNHLY, CDR2 FYNNEI. V lost 0 bases and J 3 bases, leaving 14 bases between the germline ends. CDR3 length: 16 residues. This CDR3 reads CASSEAYNRADYGYTF. The CDR3 coding sequence is TGTGCCAGCAGTGAAGCGTACAACAGGGCCGACTATGGCTACACCTTC.

V and J are TRBV4-2 and TRBJ1-1, with D perhaps matching TRBD1 (5 bases). CDR1 and CDR2 from the germline V gene are LGHNA and YNFKEQ. The length of the CDR3 is 15 residues. V was clipped by 1 base and J by 3 bases, with 12 bases between them. CDR3 nucleotides: TGTGCCAGCAGCCAAGGACAGTTCCAGTACACTGAAGCTTTCTTT. It yields the protein CASSQGQFQYTEAFF.

V is TRBV5-1 and J is TRBJ2-1; 10 bases fit TRBD2. The CDR3 is 15 amino acids. Germline-derived CDR1 and CDR2 are SGHRS and YFSETQ. Germline trimming cut 5 bases from V and 2 bases from J; bases unmatched to any gene: 4. CDR3 region: CASRKLAGTYNEQFF. The CDR3 nucleotides are TGCGCCAGCAGAAAACTAGCGGGAACCTACAATGAGCAGTTCTTC.

This clone was detected only a few times. The V and J genes are TRBV9 and TRBJ1-4, with a tentative D call TRBD1 (5 bases). The CDR3 has 15 residues. V was pared by 0 bases and J by 8 bases, with 14 bases between. Germline lookup yields CDR1 SGDLS and CDR2 YYNGEE. The CDR3 DNA follows: TGTGCCAGCAGCGTAGTAGAAGGGGTACGCGAAAAACTGTTTTTT. Amino acid sequence: CASSVVEGVREKLFF.

The gene calls are TRBV7-9 and TRBJ1-5, with 7 bases lining up with TRBD1. From germline, CDR1 is SEHNR and CDR2 FQNEAQ (reference sequence). The CDR3 loop spans 15 amino acids. J lost 5 bases, V lost 3 bases, and 7 bases had no gene match. CDR3 amino acids: CASSFGGGRDQPQHF. For the CDR3, the DNA is TGTGCCAGCAGCTTTGGAGGGGGCAGGGATCAGCCCCAGCATTTT.

The chain combines TRBV3-1 (or the pseudogene TRBV3-2) with TRBJ1-4; possibly TRBD1 for D (5 bases). Germline V gene data show CDR1 as LGHDT and CDR2 as YNNKEL (reference sequence). The CDR3 sequence is 19 residues long. V was clipped by 8 bases and J by 3 bases, with 28 bases between them. Here the CDR3 reads CASSRMGGELFEANEKLFF. The CDR3 DNA reads TGTGCCAGCTCTCGTATGGGGGGGGAATTGTTTGAAGCTAATGAAAAACTGTTTTTT.

J is TRBJ2-7 and V is TRBV28; 10 nucleotides match TRBD1. V shed 4 bases, J shed 5 bases, and the junction held 5 bases outside the gene matches. CDR1 is MDHEN, CDR2 SYDVKM, per germline. The CDR3 covers 14 residues. CDR3 coding DNA: TGTGCCAGCAGTTCCCGGGACAGGGGCCACGAGCAGTACTTC. Encoded protein: CASSSRDRGHEQYF.

The V gene is TRBV11-2, the J gene TRBJ1-4, with TRBD1 matching 7 bases. Trimming cost V 1 base and J 8 bases; bases outside gene matches: 13. CDR1 is SGHAT and CDR2 is FQNNGV in the germline V gene. The CDR3 is 17 amino acids. This CDR3 reads CASSLVRPGTAREKLFF. Written as DNA, the CDR3 is TGTGCCAGCAGCTTAGTCAGACCCGGGACAGCTAGGGAAAAACTGTTTTTT.

This chain's CDR3 is CASSSIVTDTQYF. CDR3 DNA sequence: TGTGCCAGCAGTTCTATCGTAACAGATACGCAGTATTTT. The V and J genes are TRBV6-5 and TRBJ2-3, with D unclear. Deletions cut 4 bases from V and 3 bases from J, with 8 bases between. The CDR3 extends over 13 amino acids. Germline values: CDR1 MNHEY, CDR2 SVGAGI.

CDR3 DNA sequence: TGTGCCAGCAGCTTTGGCGGGACAGGGGTTGGCTACACCTTC. Translation gives CASSFGGTGVGYTF. J is TRBJ1-2 and V is TRBV3-1 (or the pseudogene TRBV3-2); 10 bases match TRBD1. Per germline, CDR1 LGHDT and CDR2 YNNKEL (reference sequence). The CDR3 runs 14 residues. After removal of 5 bases from V and 7 bases from J, the junction contained 7 bases not matched to a gene.

The sample holds a few counts of this clone. The CDR3 does not end in the conserved phenylalanine or tryptophan, so this is likely a read error. No DNA is shown, since the ends of the CDR3 on it are uncertain; the CDR3 is the one TCRdb lists. The chain recombines TRBV14 with TRBJ1-6; the D call TRBD1 from the table was never checked on the DNA. CDR1 SGHDN and CDR2 FVKESK come from the germline V gene. The CDR3 has 14 residues if both end residues are counted. The CDR3 protein is CASSQPRDRGDLYL.

The chain links TRBV5-1 to TRBJ1-2; D perhaps matches TRBD1 (5 bases). V was pared by 1 base and J by 8 bases, with 9 bases between. CDR1 SGHRS and CDR2 YFSETQ come from the germline V gene. The CDR3 is made up of 12 amino acids. CDR3 loop: CASSLQDTGYTF. CDR3 nucleotides: TGCGCCAGCAGCTTGCAGGACACCGGCTACACCTTC.

CDR3 amino acids: CASSQGHYYEQYF. DNA of the CDR3: TGCGCCAGCAGCCAAGGACACTACTACGAGCAGTACTTC. The V gene is TRBV5-1, the J gene TRBJ2-7; D is perhaps TRBD1 (5 bases). V lost 4 bases, J lost 3 bases, and 11 bases lay in between. This CDR3 is built from 13 residues. The germline V gene encodes CDR1 SGHRS and CDR2 YFSETQ.

There are a few counts of this clone. The gene calls are TRBV12-3 or TRBV12-4 and TRBJ2-7, with TRBD1 matching 8 bases. The CDR3 has 13 residues. Trimming at V came to 6 bases and at J to 5 bases, leaving 6 bases not matched to a gene. This CDR3 is CASRDRERNEQYF. CDR3 in DNA: TGTGCCAGCAGGGACAGGGAAAGGAACGAGCAGTACTTC.

V usage is TRBV2 and J usage is TRBJ2-3, with 13 bases that match TRBD2. After removal of 2 bases from V and 5 bases from J, the junction contained 7 bases not matched to a gene. The germline CDR1 and CDR2 sequences are SNHLY and FYNNEI. The CDR3 totals 17 residues. The CDR3 is CASSETSGGAVKDTQYF. The CDR3, as DNA: TGTGCCAGCAGTGAAACTAGCGGGGGGGCCGTGAAAGATACGCAGTATTTT.

V gene TRBV24-1 combines with J gene TRBJ2-2; 8 bases line up with TRBD2. The J segment lost 0 bases and the V segment lost 1 base, leaving 15 bases of the junction unmatched. The CDR3 length is 21 residues. The germline CDR1 and CDR2 sequences are KGHDR and SFDVKD. CDR3 region: CATSDLIGAPAGDSNTGELFF. The CDR3 DNA follows: TGTGCCACCAGTGATTTAATTGGGGCCCCAGCGGGAGATTCGAACACCGGGGAGCTGTTTTTT.

V and J are TRBV7-8 and TRBJ2-3; D remains ambiguous. The CDR3 has 11 amino acids. Germline assignment: CDR1 SGHVS and CDR2 FQNEAQ. The V gene lost 5 bases and the J gene lost 6 bases, with 6 bases spanning the gap. CDR3 DNA: TGTGCCAGCAGCCCTAGGGATACGCAGTATTTT. This gives the protein CASSPRDTQYF.

This chain links TRBV19 with TRBJ2-1, with D unresolved. CDR1 is LNHDA, CDR2 SQIVND, per germline (reference sequence). CDR3 length: 14 amino acids. V dropped 3 bases and J dropped 4 bases, with 10 bases sitting between them. The CDR3 nucleotides read TGTGCCAGTAGTATCATACACGCATACAATGAGCAGTTCTTC. Its translation is CASSIIHAYNEQFF.

This chain uses TRBV28 with TRBJ1-2; D not resolved. Germline V CDR1 and CDR2: MDHEN, SYDVKM. This CDR3 has 13 residues. Trimming removed 1 base at V and 10 bases at J, with 13 bases between. The CDR3 is CASSLSARGSYTF. CDR3 in DNA: TGTGCCAGCAGTTTATCGGCTCGAGGGTCCTACACCTTC.

This rearrangement joins TRBV27 to TRBJ1-2, with D uncertain. The V and J ends lost 3 bases and 0 bases respectively, with 11 bases between them. The CDR3 covers 15 residues. CDR1 is MNHEY, CDR2 SMNVEV, per germline (reference sequence). This CDR3 reads CASSLGANSNYGYTF. The CDR3, as DNA: TGTGCCAGCAGTTTGGGAGCTAACTCTAACTATGGCTACACCTTC.

The chain carries TRBV5-4 and TRBJ1-2, with D possibly TRBD1 on 6 matching bases. Trimming removed 5 bases at V and 4 bases at J, with 18 bases between. The CDR3 loop spans 15 amino acids. Germline CDR1 reads SGHNT; CDR2 reads YYREEE (reference sequence). As DNA, the CDR3 is TGTGCCAGCAGTATACAGGGAACGGGTAGCTATGGCTACACCTTC. Protein: CASSIQGTGSYGYTF. The full variable domain, its missing parts supplied by reference TRBV5-4 and TRBJ1-2, is ETGVTQSPTHLIKTRGQQVTLRCSSQSGHNTVSWYQQALGQGPQFIFQYYREEENGRGNFPPRFSGLQFPNYSSELNVNALELDDSALYLCASSIQGTGSYGYTFGSGTRLTVV.

This rearrangement joins TRBV6-5 to TRBJ1-1, with TRBD1 matching 7 bases. This CDR3 has 14 residues. The germline V gene has CDR1 MNHEY and CDR2 SVGAGI. Trimming cost V 6 bases and J 3 bases; bases outside gene matches: 7. DNA of the CDR3: TGTGCCAGCAGAACCCCAGGGGGTCACACTGAAGCTTTCTTT. Protein product: CASRTPGGHTEAFF.

This clone showed up many times. The rearrangement uses TRBV7-9 and TRBJ2-5, with TRBD2 matching over 11 bases. This CDR3 has 17 amino acids. Germline V gives CDR1 SEHNR, CDR2 FQNEAQ (reference sequence). With 5 bases clipped from V and 1 base from J, the junction kept 9 bases outside the gene matches. The CDR3 coding sequence is TGTGCCAGCAGCCTCGGACTAGCGGGCGGCCCCCAAGAGACCCAGTACTTC. Encoded protein: CASSLGLAGGPQETQYF.

The chain carries TRBV14 and TRBJ1-1; TRBD1 agrees at 7 bases. The germline CDR1 and CDR2 sequences are SGHDN and FVKESK. The V segment lost 4 bases and the J segment 7 bases; nucleotides outside the gene matches: 12. The CDR3 sequence is 15 residues long. The CDR3 loop is CASSPAELYRGEAFF. CDR3 coding DNA: TGTGCCAGCAGCCCGGCGGAGTTATACAGGGGTGAAGCTTTCTTT.